What follows are 6 T cell receptor beta chains derived from one specimen sequenced in a study of cytomegalovirus exposure and HLA in healthy donors. The study ran its PCR with 60 Vbeta and 13 Jbeta primers. TCRdb keeps only in-frame clones here, not all; method: immunoSEQ multiplex PCR. The sample carries roughly 160,000 clones, about 75% recorded once. Sequences were obtained from PBMCs. Receptor source: a middle-aged man in good health and CMV-seropositive.

The V gene is TRBV5-1, the J gene TRBJ2-7; TRBD1 might be the D (5 bases). The length of the CDR3 is 14 residues. Trimming stripped 6 bases from V and 1 base from J, with 14 bases between. Germline V gene lookup returns CDR1 SGHRS and CDR2 YFSETQ. CDR3 sequence: CASKGVLASYEQYF. For the CDR3, the DNA is TGCGCCAGCAAAGGGGTTCTCGCTTCCTACGAGCAGTACTTC.

The chain is built from TRBV9 and TRBJ1-2; weak D call: TRBD1 (5 bases). Germline CDR1 reads SGDLS; CDR2 reads YYNGEE. V lost 3 bases and J 7 bases, leaving 31 bases between the germline ends. The CDR3 consists of 19 residues. CDR3 nucleotides: TGTGCCAGCAGCGGCGTCTCTGGATGGGTTTCAAGGGGAGGCGGTGGCTACACCTTC. It codes for CASSGVSGWVSRGGGGYTF.

The chain has TRBV28 and TRBJ1-2; D is perhaps TRBD1 (5 bases). The CDR3 sequence is 17 residues long. Germline V gives CDR1 MDHEN, CDR2 SYDVKM. The V and J ends lost 1 base and 2 bases respectively, with 17 bases between them. CDR3 sequence: CASSLLERQNRNYGYTF. Here the CDR3 DNA reads TGTGCCAGCAGTTTATTGGAGCGACAGAACCGAAACTATGGCTACACCTTC.

This CDR3 reads CASSQPGASGTYEQYF. DNA for the CDR3: TGCGCCAGCAGCCAACCAGGGGCGTCAGGAACCTACGAGCAGTACTTC. The rearrangement uses TRBV4-1 and TRBJ2-5; possible D gene TRBD1, 6 bases. The closer fit of TRBJ2-7 to the DNA end suggests the J call may be wrong. The CDR3 has 16 residues. Germline V gene lookup returns CDR1 MGHRA and CDR2 YSYEKL.

This clone appeared a single time. This chain connects TRBV13 to TRBJ2-3, with D perhaps matching TRBD2 (5 bases). The germline CDR1 and CDR2 sequences are PRHDT and FYEKMQ (reference sequence). Deletions cut 1 base from V and 3 bases from J, with 20 bases between. This CDR3 has 18 amino acids. The CDR3 loop reads CASSLDGRGRMVTDTQYF. Written as DNA, the CDR3 is TGTGCCAGCAGCTTAGATGGGCGCGGGCGGATGGTGACAGATACGCAGTATTTT.

This clone occurred once. The genes are TRBV19 and TRBJ1-5; 11 nucleotides agree with TRBD1. This CDR3 spans 14 amino acids. J gave up 6 bases and V 5 bases, and 3 bases lay outside the gene matches. From germline, CDR1 is LNHDA and CDR2 SQIVND (reference sequence). The CDR3 loop is CASSLGTGGQPQHF. As DNA, the CDR3 is TGTGCCAGTAGTCTCGGGACAGGGGGTCAGCCCCAGCATTTT.